Sequencing of this T cell receptor (beta chain) was carried out in a study of blood T cells in healthy people across ages. Primed by a sample-barcoded 5' primer and a J-beta primer mix, a second PCR proceeded for about 7 to 11 cycles. A template-switch adaptor that had 12 random nucleotides put a tag on each cDNA molecule. TCRdb reprocessed the 5' RACE reads via MiXCR and lists one record per CDR3 protein. The sample shows about 570,000 distinct CDR3 sequences, approximately 25% of them seen only once. V gave up 4 bases and J gave up 2 bases, with 9 bases separating them. CDR1 SEHNR and CDR2 FQNEAQ come from the germline V gene (reference sequence). CDR3 length: 13 residues.

The sequencing sample was made of blood. This TCR came from a woman in her sixties or seventies in good health. The V gene is TRBV7-9, the J gene TRBJ2-7; D is uncertain. DNA of the CDR3: TGTGCCAGCAGCTCCAGCCGTACCTACGAGCAGTACTTC. It encodes CASSSSRTYEQYF.